These 14 T cell receptor beta chains were sequenced from one sample in a study of T-cell reconstitution after alpha-beta-depleted transplantation in children. Unique molecular identifiers featured in how the TCRbeta library was prepared. TCRdb fed the PCR reads into MiXCR, producing one record per CDR3 protein. The data contain around 370,000 distinct CDR3 sequences, roughly 16% of them singletons. This sample comprised PBMCs, mostly from graft donor cells, obtained 360 days after TCRalphabeta/CD19-depleted stem cell transplant. Source of these receptors: a male patient between 2 and 10 years old who had a stem cell transplant for acute lymphoblastic leukemia, so the T cells may come from the graft donor.

The CDR3 DNA reads TGCGCCAGCAGCGTTGAGGGGTGGAACACTGAAGCTTTCTTT. The encoded protein is CASSVEGWNTEAFF. The V call is TRBV5-1, the J call TRBJ1-1; maybe TRBD1 (5 bases). Between the trimmed V and J ends, which lost 4 bases and 1 base, there was a span of 11 bases. CDR3 length: 14 amino acids. Germline V CDR1 and CDR2: SGHRS, YFSETQ.

The chain combines TRBV20-1 with TRBJ2-3; 8 bases fit TRBD2. V trimming: 0 bases; J trimming: 0 bases; junction bases outside the gene matches: 2. The germline CDR1 and CDR2 sequences are DFQATT and SNEGSKA (reference sequence). The CDR3 spans 15 residues. The CDR3 reads CSARDLAGSTDTQYF. CDR3 nucleotide sequence: TGCAGTGCTAGAGATTTAGCGGGAAGCACAGATACGCAGTATTTT.

V gene TRBV4-3 combines with J gene TRBJ2-1; D possibly corresponds to TRBD2 (5 bases). This CDR3 comprises 16 residues. Trimming shortened V by 0 bases and J by 5 bases, and 14 bases separated the two germline ends. CDR1 is LGHNA and CDR2 is YSLEER in the germline V gene. CDR3 region: CASSQDAYGVHNEQFF. The CDR3 DNA reads TGCGCCAGCAGCCAAGATGCCTACGGGGTTCACAATGAGCAGTTCTTC.

The J gene is TRBJ2-7, the V gene TRBV13; TRBD1 is a possible D gene (6 bases). Germline V lookup: CDR1 PRHDT, CDR2 FYEKMQ (reference sequence). This CDR3 has 13 residues. V was cut by 4 bases and J by 4 bases, with 11 bases left in between. The chain's CDR3 is CASSSQGRYEQYF. CDR3 DNA sequence: TGTGCCAGCAGCTCACAGGGTCGGTACGAGCAGTACTTC. Complete variable domain (other parts from reference TRBV13 and TRBJ2-7): AAGVIQSPRHLIKEKRETATLKCYPIPRHDTVYWYQQGPGQDPQFLISFYEKMQSDKGSIPDRFSAQQFSDYHSELNMSSLELGDSALYFCASSSQGRYEQYFGPGTRLTVT.

This chain links TRBV20-1 with TRBJ2-7; 14 bases are a match to TRBD2. V shed 1 base, J shed 4 bases, and the junction held 0 bases outside the gene matches. Germline V gene sequence: CDR1 DFQATT, CDR2 SNEGSKA (reference sequence). This CDR3 contains 14 residues. This CDR3 is CSARGLAGGYEQYF. CDR3 sequence (DNA): TGCAGTGCTAGAGGACTAGCGGGAGGGTACGAGCAGTACTTC.

This clonotype was detected many times. The rearrangement links TRBV6-2 or TRBV6-3 to TRBJ2-1; 7 nucleotides line up with TRBD2. CDR1 and CDR2 from the germline V gene are MNHEY and SVGEGT. J was trimmed by 5 bases and V by 2 bases; bases with no gene match: 12. The CDR3 consists of 17 residues. CDR3: CASSYGPIRDYHNEQFF. CDR3 nucleotide sequence: TGTGCCAGCAGTTACGGGCCGATCAGGGACTATCACAATGAGCAGTTCTTC.

This clonotype was counted a few times. This chain joins TRBV12-3 or TRBV12-4 and TRBJ1-6, with 8 bases aligning to TRBD1. Unmatched junction bases numbered 7, after V lost 6 bases and J lost 6 bases. The CDR3 contains 15 residues. CDR3 nucleotides: TGTGCCAGCAGAAAAGGACAGGGAACTAATTCACCCCTCCACTTT. This gives the protein CASRKGQGTNSPLHF.

The chain links TRBV2 to TRBJ2-2; TRBD2 matches 11 bases. This CDR3 spans 14 amino acids. Germline CDR1 reads SNHLY; CDR2 reads FYNNEI. V was clipped by 6 bases and J by 6 bases; unmatched bases: 3. The chain's CDR3 is CASRTSGKAGELFF. The CDR3 coding sequence is TGTGCCAGCAGGACTAGCGGGAAGGCCGGGGAGCTGTTTTTT.

This clonotype was counted many times. The genes are TRBV28 and TRBJ2-4; possibly TRBD2 for D (6 bases). Germline lookup yields CDR1 MDHEN and CDR2 SYDVKM. V shed 4 bases and J shed 0 bases, with 10 bases lying between them. This CDR3 has 15 amino acids. Here the CDR3 DNA reads TGTGCCAGCAGTTGGAGGGCATTAGCCAAAAACATTCAGTACTTC. Translation gives CASSWRALAKNIQYF.

This clonotype turned up a few times. The rearrangement links TRBV29-1 to TRBJ2-7; perhaps D is TRBD1 or TRBD2 (6 bases each). Germline V gene lookup returns CDR1 SQVTM and CDR2 ANQGSEA. V lost 5 bases, J lost 6 bases, and 17 bases lay in between. This CDR3 is 13 amino acids long. The DNA of the CDR3 is TGCAGCGTTCGGGGGCAGGCGCCCAGCGAGCAGTACTTC. Amino acids: CSVRGQAPSEQYF.

This clonotype was seen a handful of times. The V and J genes are TRBV15 and TRBJ2-5; 7 bases are shared with TRBD2. The CDR3 is 16 amino acids. Germline CDR1 LNHNV, CDR2 YYDKDF (reference sequence). V shed 0 bases, J shed 1 base, and the junction held 5 bases outside the gene matches. CDR3 in amino acids: CATSRDWSGAQETQYF. In DNA, the CDR3 is TGTGCCACCAGCAGAGATTGGAGCGGGGCCCAAGAGACCCAGTACTTC.

A note on this clonotype: Germline is not matched at one junction end, which may reflect a read error. The chain carries TRBV5-1 and TRBJ2-1, with 7 bases identical to TRBD2. This CDR3 contains 15 residues. Germline CDR1 SGHRS, CDR2 YFSETQ. The CDR3: CASSSGLDSFNEQFF. In nucleotides, the CDR3 is TGCGCCAGCAGCTCTGGACTAGACTCCTTCAATGAGCAGTTCTTC.

This clonotype was found many times. CDR3 residues: CSLLAGGTHNEQFF. In nucleotides, the CDR3 is TGCAGCCTCCTAGCGGGAGGGACGCACAATGAGCAGTTCTTC. The chain has TRBV29-1 and TRBJ2-1; TRBD2 matches at 12 bases. This CDR3 region has 14 residues. Germline V gene sequence: CDR1 SQVTM, CDR2 ANQGSEA. The junction had 7 bases not matched to a gene; V was cut back by 8 bases and J by 5 bases.

This clonotype has only a few counts. The rearrangement joins TRBV4-3 to TRBJ2-7; possibly TRBD2 for D (6 bases). Germline V lookup: CDR1 LGHNA, CDR2 YSLEER. V was clipped by 1 base and J by 1 base, with 14 bases between them. The CDR3 is 16 residues long. This chain's CDR3 is CASSQGGAGLSYEQYF. The CDR3 DNA reads as TGCGCCAGCAGCCAAGGAGGTGCGGGGTTATCCTACGAGCAGTACTTC.